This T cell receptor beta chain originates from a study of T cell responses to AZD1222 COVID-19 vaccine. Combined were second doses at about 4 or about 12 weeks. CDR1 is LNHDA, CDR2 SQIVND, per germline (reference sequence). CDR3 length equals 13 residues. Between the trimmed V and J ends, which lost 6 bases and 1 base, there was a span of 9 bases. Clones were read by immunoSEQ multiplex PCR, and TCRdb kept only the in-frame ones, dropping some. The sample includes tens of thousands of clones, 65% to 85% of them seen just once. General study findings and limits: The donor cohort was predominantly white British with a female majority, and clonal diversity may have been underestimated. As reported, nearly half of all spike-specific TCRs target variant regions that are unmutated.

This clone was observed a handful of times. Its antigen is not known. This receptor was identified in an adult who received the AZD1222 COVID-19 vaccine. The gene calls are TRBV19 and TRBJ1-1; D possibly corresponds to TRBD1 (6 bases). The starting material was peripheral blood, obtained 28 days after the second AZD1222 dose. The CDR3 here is CASRDSGNTEAFF. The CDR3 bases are TGTGCCAGTAGGGACAGCGGGAACACTGAAGCTTTCTTT.